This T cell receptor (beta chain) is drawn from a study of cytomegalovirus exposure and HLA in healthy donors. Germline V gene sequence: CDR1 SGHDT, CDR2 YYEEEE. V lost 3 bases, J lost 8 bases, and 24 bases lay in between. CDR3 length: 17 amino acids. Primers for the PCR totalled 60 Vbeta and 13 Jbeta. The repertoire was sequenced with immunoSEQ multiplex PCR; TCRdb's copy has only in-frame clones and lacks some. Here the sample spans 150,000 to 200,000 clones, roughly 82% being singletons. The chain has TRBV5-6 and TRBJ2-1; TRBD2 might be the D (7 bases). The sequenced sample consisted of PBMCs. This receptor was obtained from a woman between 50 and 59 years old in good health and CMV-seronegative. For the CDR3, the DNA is TGTGCCAGCAGCTGGGGGGGGGCGGCCTCGAGGAGGGATGAGCAGTTCTTC. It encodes CASSWGGAASRRDEQFF.